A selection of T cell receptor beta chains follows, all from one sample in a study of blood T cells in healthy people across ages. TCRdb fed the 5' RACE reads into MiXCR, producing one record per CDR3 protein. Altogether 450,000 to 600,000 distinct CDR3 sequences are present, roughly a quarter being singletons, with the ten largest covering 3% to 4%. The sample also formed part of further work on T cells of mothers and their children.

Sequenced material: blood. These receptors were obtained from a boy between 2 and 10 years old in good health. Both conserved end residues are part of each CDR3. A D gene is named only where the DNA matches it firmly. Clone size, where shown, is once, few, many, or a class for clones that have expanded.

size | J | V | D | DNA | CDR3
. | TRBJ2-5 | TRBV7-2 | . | TGTGCCAGCAGCTTAGGGCGAAGCGGGCCGGGGAGGTTCTTC | CASSLGRSGPGRFF
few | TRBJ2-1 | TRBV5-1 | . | TGCGCCAGCAGCCGTTTGGCCGGGGTCCCGCCCAATGAGCAGTTCTTC | CASSRLAGVPPNEQFF
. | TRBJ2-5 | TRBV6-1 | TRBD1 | TGTGCCAGCAGTGGGACAGGGGTTCTCCCAGAGACCCAGTACTTC | CASSGTGVLPETQYF
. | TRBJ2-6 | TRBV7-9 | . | TGTGCCAGCAGCAGTAGTGCTGGGGTCAACGTCCTGACTTTC | CASSSSAGVNVLTF
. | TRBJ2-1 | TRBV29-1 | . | TGCAGCGTTCTCGAAATAATTTACGATGAGCAGTTCTTC | CSVLEIIYDEQFF
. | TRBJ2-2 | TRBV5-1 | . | TGCGCCAGCAGCTTGTTTGGGCTTTCGAACACCGGGGAGCTGTTTTTT | CASSLFGLSNTGELFF
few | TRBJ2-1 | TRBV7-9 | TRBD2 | TGTGCCAGCAGCCTGGGGCGGGGGGAATACAATGAGCAGTTCTTC | CASSLGRGEYNEQFF
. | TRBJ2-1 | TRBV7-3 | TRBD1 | TGTGCCAGCAGCCCAGACAGGGGGCATGAGCAGTTCTTC | CASSPDRGHEQFF
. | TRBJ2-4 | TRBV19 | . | TGTGCCAGTAACGGGGGACGGGGAAACATTCAGTACTTC | CASNGGRGNIQYF
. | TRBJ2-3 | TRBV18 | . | TGTGCCAGCTCCCCTATCACCGGGACCACAGATACGCAGTATTTT | CASSPITGTTDTQYF
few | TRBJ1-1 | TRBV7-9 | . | TGTGCCAGCAGCTTTGCGGACAGTTACACTGAAGCTTTCTTT | CASSFADSYTEAFF
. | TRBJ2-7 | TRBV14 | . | TGTGCCAGCAGCCATAAAAAGGCGTCCTCCTACGAGCAGTACTTC | CASSHKKASSYEQYF
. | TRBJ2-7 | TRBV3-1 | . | TGTGCCAGCAGCCCGACAGGTCCCTACGGGCAGTACTTC | CASSPTGPYGQYF
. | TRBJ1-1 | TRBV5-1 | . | TGCGCCAGCAGCTTGAGTGGCGGCCTAGCCACTGAAGCTTTCTTT | CASSLSGGLATEAFF
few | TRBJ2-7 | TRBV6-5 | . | TGTGCCAGCAGTTACTCGCACAGAGGGGAGCAGTACTTC | CASSYSHRGEQYF
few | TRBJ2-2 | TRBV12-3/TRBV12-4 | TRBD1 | TGTGCCAGCAGTCCGGGACAGCTCTTAACCGGGGAGCTGTTTTTT | CASSPGQLLTGELFF
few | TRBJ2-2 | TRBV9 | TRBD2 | TGTGCCAGCAGCGTAGGCGCGGGAGTGACGGCCGGGGAGCTGTTTTTT | CASSVGAGVTAGELFF